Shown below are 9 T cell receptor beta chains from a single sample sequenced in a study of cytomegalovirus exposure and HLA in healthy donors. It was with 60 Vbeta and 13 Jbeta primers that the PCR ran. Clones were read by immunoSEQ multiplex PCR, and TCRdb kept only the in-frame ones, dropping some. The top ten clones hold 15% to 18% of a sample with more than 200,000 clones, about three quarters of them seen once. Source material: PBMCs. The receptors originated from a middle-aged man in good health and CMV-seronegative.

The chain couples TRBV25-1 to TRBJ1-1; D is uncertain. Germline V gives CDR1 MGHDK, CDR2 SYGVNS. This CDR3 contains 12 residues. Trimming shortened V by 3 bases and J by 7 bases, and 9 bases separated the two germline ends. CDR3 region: CASSEAEGEAFF. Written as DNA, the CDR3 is TGTGCCAGCAGTGAGGCGGAGGGTGAAGCTTTCTTT.

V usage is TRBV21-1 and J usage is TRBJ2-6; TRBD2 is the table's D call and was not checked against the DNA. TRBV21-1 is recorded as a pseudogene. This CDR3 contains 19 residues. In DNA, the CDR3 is TGTGCCAGCAGCAAAGGAGGGGCTAGCGGGAAATTGGGGGCCAACGTCCTGACTTTC. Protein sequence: CASSKGGASGKLGANVLTF.

DNA for the CDR3: TGTGCCAGCAGTCCGACAGGGGGAGGCAATCAGCCCCAGCATTTT. It translates to CASSPTGGGNQPQHF. The chain recombines TRBV28 with TRBJ1-5; TRBD1 aligns across 9 bases. This CDR3 comprises 15 residues. Trimming cost V 5 bases and J 2 bases; bases outside gene matches: 4. The germline gives CDR1 MDHEN, CDR2 SYDVKM.

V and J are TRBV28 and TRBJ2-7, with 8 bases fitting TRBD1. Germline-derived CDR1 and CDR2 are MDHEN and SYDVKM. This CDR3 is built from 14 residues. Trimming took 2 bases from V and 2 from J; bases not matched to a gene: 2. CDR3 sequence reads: CASSLADRAYEQYF. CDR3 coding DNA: TGTGCCAGCAGTTTAGCGGACAGGGCCTACGAGCAGTACTTC.

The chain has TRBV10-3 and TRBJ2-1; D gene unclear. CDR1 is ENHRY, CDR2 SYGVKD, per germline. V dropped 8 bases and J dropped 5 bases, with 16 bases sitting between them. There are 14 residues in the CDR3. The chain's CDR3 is CAIGFRQVNNEQFF. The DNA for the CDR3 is TGTGCCATCGGCTTCCGGCAGGTAAACAATGAGCAGTTCTTC.

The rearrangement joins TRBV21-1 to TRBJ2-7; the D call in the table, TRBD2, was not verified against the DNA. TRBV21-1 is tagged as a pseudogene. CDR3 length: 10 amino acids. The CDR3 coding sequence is TGTGCCAGCAGCAAACGCGAGCAGTACTTC. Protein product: CASSKREQYF.

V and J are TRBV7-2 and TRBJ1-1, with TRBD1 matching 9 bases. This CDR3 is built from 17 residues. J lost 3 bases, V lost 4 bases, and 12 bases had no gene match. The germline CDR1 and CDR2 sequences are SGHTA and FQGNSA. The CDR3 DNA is TGTGCCAGCAGCTGGCGGACAGGGGCCTATCGGGACACTGAAGCTTTCTTT. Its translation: CASSWRTGAYRDTEAFF.

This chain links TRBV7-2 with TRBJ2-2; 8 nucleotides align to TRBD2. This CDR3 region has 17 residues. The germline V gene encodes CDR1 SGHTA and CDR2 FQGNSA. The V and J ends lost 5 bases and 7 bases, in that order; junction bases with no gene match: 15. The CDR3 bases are TGTGCCAGCAGCCCCTGGAGGCGGGAGGTTTTGATCGGGGAGCTGTTTTTT. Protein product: CASSPWRREVLIGELFF.

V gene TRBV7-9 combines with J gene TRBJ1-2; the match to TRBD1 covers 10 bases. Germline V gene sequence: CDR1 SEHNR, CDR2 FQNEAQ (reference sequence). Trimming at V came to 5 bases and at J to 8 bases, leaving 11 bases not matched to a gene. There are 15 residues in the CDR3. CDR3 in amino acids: CASSIRQGARQGYTF. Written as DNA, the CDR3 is TGTGCCAGCAGCATAAGACAGGGGGCTCGTCAGGGCTACACCTTC.